A selection of T cell receptor beta chains follows, all from one sample in a study of blood T cell repertoires in COVID-19. Profiled with immunoSEQ multiplex PCR; TCRdb holds only in-frame clones, not every one. The table includes 95,000 to 110,000 clones, around 89% detected once. The sequenced sample consisted of peripheral blood. All receptors come from a middle-aged man with active or convalescent COVID-19. CDR3s include the opening cysteine and the closing phenylalanine or tryptophan. Each record gives: D gene, V gene, J gene, clone size, CDR3 protein, CDR3 DNA. A D gene is named only where the DNA matches it firmly. Clone size, where shown, is once, few, many, or a class for clones that have expanded.

d_call: .; v_call: TRBV5-1; j_call: TRBJ1-3; clone_size: .; cdr3_aa: CASSSDTFGNTIYF; cdr3_nt: TGCGCCAGCAGCTCTGACACGTTTGGAAACACCATATATTTT
d_call: .; v_call: TRBV5-6; j_call: TRBJ1-5; clone_size: .; cdr3_aa: CASSLAGSNQPQHF; cdr3_nt: TGTGCCAGCAGCTTGGCCGGGAGCAATCAGCCCCAGCATTTT
d_call: .; v_call: TRBV25-1; j_call: TRBJ2-1; clone_size: .; cdr3_aa: CASSARTANEQFF; cdr3_nt: TGTGCCAGCAGTGCCAGGACAGCGAATGAGCAGTTCTTC
d_call: TRBD2; v_call: TRBV27; j_call: TRBJ2-3; clone_size: .; cdr3_aa: CASHSGRTDTQYF; cdr3_nt: TGTGCCAGTCATAGCGGGAGAACAGATACGCAGTATTTT
d_call: .; v_call: TRBV30; j_call: TRBJ1-3; clone_size: .; cdr3_aa: CACSGTSGNTIYF; cdr3_nt: TGTGCCTGTAGCGGGACATCCGGAAACACCATATATTTT
d_call: .; v_call: TRBV18; j_call: TRBJ2-7; clone_size: .; cdr3_aa: CASSPERVHEQYF; cdr3_nt: TGTGCCAGCTCACCGGAGCGGGTGCACGAGCAGTACTTC
d_call: .; v_call: TRBV24-1; j_call: TRBJ2-1; clone_size: .; cdr3_aa: CATSVSSSGSYNEQFF; cdr3_nt: TGTGCCACCAGTGTCTCCTCTAGTGGCTCCTACAATGAGCAGTTCTTC
d_call: TRBD1; v_call: TRBV23-1; j_call: TRBJ1-5; clone_size: .; cdr3_aa: CASSQSRKDQSGTGLNQPQHF; cdr3_nt: TGCGCCAGCAGTCAATCGCGGAAGGACCAATCCGGGACAGGGCTCAATCAGCCCCAGCATTTT
d_call: .; v_call: TRBV7-9; j_call: TRBJ2-3; clone_size: .; cdr3_aa: CASSHPPEGTDTQYF; cdr3_nt: TGTGCCAGCAGTCATCCCCCCGAGGGCACAGATACGCAGTATTTT
d_call: .; v_call: TRBV19; j_call: TRBJ2-1; clone_size: .; cdr3_aa: CASSAGLDNEQFF; cdr3_nt: TGTGCCAGTAGTGCCGGACTTGACAATGAGCAGTTCTTC
d_call: TRBD1; v_call: TRBV11-2; j_call: TRBJ2-7; clone_size: few; cdr3_aa: CASSPLSSWGGDRAYEQYF; cdr3_nt: TGTGCCAGCAGTCCTCTAAGTTCATGGGGGGGGGACAGGGCCTACGAGCAGTACTTC
d_call: TRBD1; v_call: TRBV5-1; j_call: TRBJ2-3; clone_size: .; cdr3_aa: CASSLQGSGDTQYF; cdr3_nt: TGCGCCAGCAGCTTACAGGGGAGTGGAGATACGCAGTATTTT
d_call: TRBD1; v_call: TRBV6-5; j_call: TRBJ2-7; clone_size: .; cdr3_aa: CASSYHDRGLYEQYF; cdr3_nt: TGTGCCAGCAGTTACCATGACAGGGGGCTCTACGAGCAGTACTTC
d_call: TRBD2; v_call: TRBV7-8; j_call: TRBJ2-1; clone_size: .; cdr3_aa: CASSLETSGYNEQFF; cdr3_nt: TGTGCCAGCAGCTTAGAGACTAGCGGCTACAATGAGCAGTTCTTC
d_call: TRBD2; v_call: TRBV5-1; j_call: TRBJ2-3; clone_size: .; cdr3_aa: CASLSGGLAGTSTDTQYF; cdr3_nt: TGCGCCAGCTTATCTGGTGGGCTAGCGGGAACCAGCACAGATACGCAGTATTTT
d_call: .; v_call: TRBV18; j_call: TRBJ1-2; clone_size: .; cdr3_aa: CASSPREGSYYGYTF; cdr3_nt: TGTGCCAGCTCCCCCCGGGAGGGCTCCTACTATGGCTACACCTTC
d_call: TRBD1; v_call: TRBV2; j_call: TRBJ2-7; clone_size: .; cdr3_aa: CASSQQGWVEQYF; cdr3_nt: TGTGCCAGCAGTCAACAGGGGTGGGTCGAGCAGTACTTC
d_call: TRBD1; v_call: TRBV7-9; j_call: TRBJ1-4; clone_size: .; cdr3_aa: CASSLGRGGQATNEKLFF; cdr3_nt: TGTGCCAGCAGCTTAGGAAGGGGGGGACAGGCAACTAATGAAAAACTGTTTTTT
d_call: .; v_call: TRBV6-2/TRBV6-3; j_call: TRBJ1-2; clone_size: .; cdr3_aa: CASSFSPRRQNYGYTF; cdr3_nt: TGTGCCAGCAGTTTTAGCCCCAGGAGACAGAACTATGGCTACACCTTC
d_call: .; v_call: TRBV6-5; j_call: TRBJ1-5; clone_size: .; cdr3_aa: CASSLRGGGGQPQHF; cdr3_nt: TGTGCCAGCAGTCTGAGAGGGGGGGGTGGTCAGCCCCAGCATTTT
d_call: .; v_call: TRBV24-1; j_call: TRBJ2-2; clone_size: .; cdr3_aa: CATSDSREADPGELFF; cdr3_nt: TGTGCCACCAGTGATTCCAGAGAAGCGGACCCCGGGGAGCTGTTTTTT
d_call: .; v_call: TRBV5-5; j_call: TRBJ2-5; clone_size: .; cdr3_aa: CASSLRAIGVQETQYF; cdr3_nt: TGTGCCAGCAGCTTGCGAGCTATCGGAGTCCAAGAGACCCAGTACTTC
d_call: TRBD1; v_call: TRBV7-6; j_call: TRBJ2-1; clone_size: .; cdr3_aa: CASSLGTGINNEQFF; cdr3_nt: TGTGCCAGCAGCTTAGGGACAGGGATTAACAATGAGCAGTTCTTC
d_call: .; v_call: TRBV10-1; j_call: TRBJ2-5; clone_size: .; cdr3_aa: CASSRGGETQYF; cdr3_nt: TGCGCCAGCAGCAGGGGTGGGGAGACCCAGTACTTC
d_call: TRBD2; v_call: TRBV19; j_call: TRBJ2-7; clone_size: .; cdr3_aa: CASRSSGRGYEQYF; cdr3_nt: TGTGCCAGTAGGTCGAGCGGGAGAGGGTACGAGCAGTACTTC
d_call: .; v_call: TRBV3-1/TRBV3-2; j_call: TRBJ1-1; clone_size: .; cdr3_aa: CASSQDHAGSSEAFF; cdr3_nt: TGTGCCAGCAGCCAGGATCACGCGGGGAGTTCTGAAGCTTTCTTT
d_call: TRBD1; v_call: TRBV18; j_call: TRBJ2-1; clone_size: .; cdr3_aa: CASSPGQANEQFF; cdr3_nt: TGTGCCAGCTCACCGGGACAGGCCAATGAGCAGTTCTTC
d_call: TRBD2; v_call: TRBV14; j_call: TRBJ2-3; clone_size: .; cdr3_aa: CASSRRLAGAFTDTQYF; cdr3_nt: TGTGCCAGCAGCCGCAGACTAGCGGGAGCTTTTACAGATACGCAGTATTTT
d_call: TRBD1; v_call: TRBV7-2; j_call: TRBJ1-5; clone_size: .; cdr3_aa: CASSKTGGASSNQPQHF; cdr3_nt: TGTGCCAGCAGCAAGACAGGGGGCGCAAGTAGCAATCAGCCCCAGCATTTT
d_call: .; v_call: TRBV12-3/TRBV12-4; j_call: TRBJ1-3; clone_size: .; cdr3_aa: CASTPGTGNTIYF; cdr3_nt: TGTGCCAGCACCCCCGGGACAGGAAACACCATATATTTT
d_call: .; v_call: TRBV24-1; j_call: TRBJ2-1; clone_size: .; cdr3_aa: CATSDSGSYNEQFF; cdr3_nt: TGTGCCACCAGTGATTCAGGGTCCTACAATGAGCAGTTCTTC
d_call: TRBD1; v_call: TRBV7-8; j_call: TRBJ2-7; clone_size: once; cdr3_aa: CASSSGGTGLTYEQYF; cdr3_nt: TGTGCCAGCAGCTCCGGGGGGACAGGGTTGACCTACGAGCAGTACTTC
d_call: TRBD1; v_call: TRBV5-1; j_call: TRBJ1-1; clone_size: .; cdr3_aa: CASGEQGGNTEAFF; cdr3_nt: TGCGCCAGCGGGGAACAGGGGGGAAACACTGAAGCTTTCTTT
d_call: TRBD1; v_call: TRBV6-2/TRBV6-3; j_call: TRBJ2-2; clone_size: .; cdr3_aa: CASSNGQGDWTGELFF; cdr3_nt: TGTGCCAGCAGTAACGGACAGGGTGACTGGACCGGGGAGCTGTTTTTT
d_call: TRBD1; v_call: TRBV5-4; j_call: TRBJ2-4; clone_size: once; cdr3_aa: CASSPGQGVDIQYF; cdr3_nt: TGTGCCAGCAGTCCGGGACAGGGCGTGGACATTCAGTACTTC
d_call: .; v_call: TRBV5-1; j_call: TRBJ2-7; clone_size: .; cdr3_aa: CASSLVGVQGWSYEQYF; cdr3_nt: TGCGCCAGCAGCTTGGTGGGTGTTCAGGGGTGGTCGTACGAGCAGTACTTC
d_call: .; v_call: TRBV11-2; j_call: TRBJ1-6; clone_size: .; cdr3_aa: CASSWARGSDSPLHF; cdr3_nt: TGTGCCAGCAGCTGGGCTAGGGGATCCGATTCACCCCTCCACTTT
d_call: .; v_call: TRBV9; j_call: TRBJ2-3; clone_size: .; cdr3_aa: CASSVGLGSDTQYF; cdr3_nt: TGTGCCAGCAGCGTAGGTCTAGGTTCGGATACGCAGTATTTT
d_call: .; v_call: TRBV7-9; j_call: TRBJ1-6; clone_size: .; cdr3_aa: CASSLSGGGNNSPLHF; cdr3_nt: TGTGCCAGCAGCTTAAGTGGGGGCGGTAATAATTCACCCCTCCACTTT
d_call: TRBD1; v_call: TRBV29-1; j_call: TRBJ1-1; clone_size: .; cdr3_aa: CSPSDRGPEAFF; cdr3_nt: TGCAGCCCCTCGGACAGGGGGCCTGAAGCTTTCTTT
d_call: TRBD1; v_call: TRBV6-5; j_call: TRBJ1-2; clone_size: few; cdr3_aa: CASSISTGGNGYTF; cdr3_nt: TGTGCCAGCAGTATCTCGACAGGGGGCAATGGCTACACCTTC
d_call: TRBD1; v_call: TRBV6-5; j_call: TRBJ2-2; clone_size: many; cdr3_aa: CASSLDRGPAGELFF; cdr3_nt: TGTGCCAGCAGCTTAGACAGGGGGCCGGCCGGGGAGCTGTTTTTT
d_call: .; v_call: TRBV25-1; j_call: TRBJ1-6; clone_size: few; cdr3_aa: CASSEGAEASPLHF; cdr3_nt: TGTGCCAGCAGTGAGGGGGCTGAAGCGTCACCCCTCCACTTT
d_call: TRBD1; v_call: TRBV27; j_call: TRBJ1-1; clone_size: .; cdr3_aa: CASSPGGFGRNTEAFF; cdr3_nt: TGTGCCAGCAGTCCAGGGGGTTTTGGGAGGAACACTGAAGCTTTCTTT
d_call: .; v_call: TRBV13; j_call: TRBJ2-2; clone_size: .; cdr3_aa: CASSSAGRSGFDGELFF; cdr3_nt: TGTGCCAGCAGCTCGGCGGGGAGGTCCGGATTTGACGGGGAGCTGTTTTTT